Listed below are T cell receptor beta chains from one sample, sequenced in a study of CD8 T cells in ankylosing spondylitis. A single record per CDR3 protein comes from TCRdb applying MiXCR to the 5' RACE reads. Among 200,000 to 250,000 distinct CDR3 sequences listed, approximately 12% were seen once. Sequencing was done on a sample of blood, either unsorted or a sorted T cell fraction (not recorded which). Source of these receptors: a male donor with ankylosing spondylitis or in good health (not recorded which). The conserved cysteine and the conserved F or W are not part of the CDR3 here. The D gene is left open where the match is weak.

J,D,V,CDR3
TRBJ2-7,TRBD1,TRBV3-1,ASSQGPQTGSEQY
TRBJ1-1,-,TRBV19,ASRNPFPYTEAF
TRBJ2-7,-,TRBV5-1,ASSSDVSYEQY
TRBJ2-5,-,TRBV11-2,ASGPGSKY
TRBJ1-1,TRBD1,TRBV25-1,ASRDRVGAF
TRBJ1-2,-,TRBV9,ASSVGQLYGYT
TRBJ1-1,-,TRBV20-1,SASVRLNTEAF
TRBJ2-5,-,TRBV7-9,ASSSSFEETQY
TRBJ1-1,TRBD1,TRBV5-1,ASRRGGTGGHTEAF
TRBJ2-1,-,TRBV6-4,ASSGSAKGSDEQF
TRBJ2-1,TRBD2,TRBV5-1,ASSPGLEGQF
TRBJ1-2,-,TRBV12-3/TRBV12-4,ASSPFQGGQDT
TRBJ2-1,-,TRBV7-2,ASSLAGTPYNEQF
TRBJ2-7,-,TRBV6-1,ASSENSDGSYELY
TRBJ2-1,TRBD2,TRBV20-1,SARDQRASGGSIYNEQF
TRBJ2-3,-,TRBV4-1,ASSRGDGGATDTQY